A single sample is the source of the 30 T cell receptor beta chains below, sequenced in a study of low-dose radiotherapy and immunotherapy resistance in tumors. TRAV- and TRBV-specific primers primed first-strand cDNA, covering alpha and beta chains. Amplification, which lasted approximately 20 PCR cycles, used a constant-region primer and V-primer adapter to amplify TCRs. A single record per CDR3 protein comes from TCRdb applying MiXCR to the reads. Among 60,000 to 75,000 distinct CDR3 sequences listed, 26% were seen once. Documented time point: before trial treatment. Sequences were derived from PBMCs, sampled before treatment. These receptors originate from a male donor with rectosigmoid adenocarcinoma.

This clonotype was seen at least ten times. The genes are TRBV7-2 and TRBJ1-4; no clear D. Trimming removed 5 bases at V and 2 bases at J, with 15 bases between. The CDR3 covers 16 residues. Germline assignment: CDR1 SGHTA and CDR2 FQGNSA. This CDR3 is CASSPKLSGTNEKLFF. In DNA form, the CDR3 reads TGTGCCAGCAGCCCCAAGTTATCGGGTACTAATGAAAAACTGTTTTTT.

This clonotype has only one observation. The chain couples TRBV7-8 to TRBJ2-1, with a weak D call TRBD2 (6 bases). Germline lookup yields CDR1 SGHVS and CDR2 FQNEAQ. The ends were cut back, 0 bases at V and 5 bases at J, with 14 bases in the middle. This CDR3 is built from 16 residues. The CDR3 bases are TGTGCCAGCAGCTTAGCGGGGGGAGAGACCCACAATGAGCAGTTCTTC. Amino acids: CASSLAGGETHNEQFF.

This clonotype was recorded many times. The rearrangement links TRBV28 to TRBJ2-6, with 7 bases that match TRBD1. Germline CDR1 reads MDHEN; CDR2 reads SYDVKM. There are 14 residues in the CDR3. V lost 6 bases, J lost 9 bases, and 8 bases stayed unmatched. The CDR3 region has the DNA TGTGCCAGCAGCTCCTTCGGGACAGTCAACGTCCTGACTTTC. Protein: CASSSFGTVNVLTF.

Regarding this clonotype: This probably arose from a read error, given a far larger clone one base away. The chain is built from TRBV28 and TRBJ2-1; 11 nucleotides match TRBD2. From germline, CDR1 is MDHEN and CDR2 SYDVKM. This CDR3 is built from 14 residues. The V and J ends lost 5 bases and 10 bases, in that order; junction bases with no gene match: 7. The CDR3 protein is CASSIAGGSYEQFF. CDR3 in DNA: TGTGCCAGCAGTATAGCGGGGGGGTCCTACGAGCAGTTCTTC.

Ten or more counts support this clonotype. J is TRBJ2-7 and V is TRBV5-1; D is unresolved. Trimming pared 4 bases from V and 3 bases from J, leaving 5 bases between. From germline, CDR1 is SGHRS and CDR2 YFSETQ. The CDR3 has 11 amino acids. The DNA for the CDR3 is TGCGCCAGCAGCGGTGACTACGAGCAGTACTTC. This translates into CASSGDYEQYF.

This clonotype was seen ten or more times. The chain couples TRBV7-6 to TRBJ2-7, with TRBD2 matching over 15 bases. Trimming cost V 6 bases and J 6 bases; bases outside gene matches: 6. Germline V lookup: CDR1 SGHVS, CDR2 FNYEAQ. The CDR3 runs to 15 residues. The CDR3 DNA follows: TGTGCCAGCAGGCAGGGACTAGCGGGAGGTGGCGAGCAGTACTTC. As protein: CASRQGLAGGGEQYF.

There are many counts of this clonotype. This rearrangement joins TRBV6-2 or TRBV6-3 to TRBJ1-5, with a possible D match to TRBD1 (6 bases). V shed 6 bases and J shed 1 base, with 28 bases lying between them. This CDR3 has 20 amino acids. The germline V gene encodes CDR1 MNHEY and CDR2 SVGEGT. CDR3 in DNA: TGTGCCAGCAGACCGACAGGCCCGGGCTATAACGAACGGAGCAATCAGCCCCAGCATTTT. It specifies CASRPTGPGYNERSNQPQHF.

This clonotype showed up many times. V is TRBV9 and J is TRBJ2-1; 9 bases agree with TRBD2. The germline gives CDR1 SGDLS, CDR2 YYNGEE. There are 16 residues in the CDR3. J lost 6 bases, V lost 1 base, and 8 bases had no gene match. CDR3: CASSVSAGGFLNEQFF. CDR3 bases: TGTGCCAGCAGCGTAAGTGCGGGGGGGTTCCTCAATGAGCAGTTCTTC. Full variable domain (rest looked up from reference TRBV9 and TRBJ2-1): DSGVTQTPKHLITATGQRVTLRCSPRSGDLSVYWYQQSLDQGLQFLIQYYNGEERAKGNILERFSAQQFPDLHSELNLSSLELGDSALYFCASSVSAGGFLNEQFFGPGTRLTVL.

In its sample, this clonotype was seen many times. This chain links TRBV6-1 with TRBJ1-1; D uncertain. There are 13 residues in the CDR3. CDR1 is MNHNS and CDR2 is SASEGT in the germline V gene. The V gene lost 4 bases and the J gene lost 6 bases, with 12 bases spanning the gap. CDR3 loop: CASSGSLGPEAFF. As DNA, the CDR3 is TGTGCCAGCAGTGGATCCCTCGGACCTGAAGCTTTCTTT.

About this clonotype: The limits of the CDR3 on the DNA are not certain, so only TCRdb's listed CDR3 is given. The gene calls are TRBV29-1 and TRBJ2-2; the table's TRBD2 call for D was not verified on the DNA. CDR1 SQVTM and CDR2 ANQGSEA come from the germline V gene. The CDR3 comprises 15 residues, both ends counted. CDR3 loop: CSTLGGTSPGELFFF.

This clonotype showed up many times. The CDR3 DNA reads as TGTGCCAGCAGCTTAACATGGACTAGCGGGGACATGGTGGATACGCAGTATTTT. It is translated as CASSLTWTSGDMVDTQYF. The V gene is TRBV11-3, the J gene TRBJ2-3; TRBD2 aligns across 12 bases. Looked up from germline, CDR1 is SGHNT and CDR2 is YENEEA. V lost 2 bases to trimming and J lost 6 bases; unmatched junction nucleotides: 12. The CDR3 is made up of 18 amino acids.

This chain connects TRBV28 to TRBJ2-3; TRBD2 matches 12 bases. CDR1 is MDHEN, CDR2 SYDVKM, per germline. This CDR3 is built from 18 residues. The junction had 10 bases not matched to a gene; V was cut back by 6 bases and J by 0 bases. The CDR3 nucleotides read TGTGCCAGCAGGGGGGGACTAGCGGGCATTACTAGCACAGATACGCAGTATTTT. Protein: CASRGGLAGITSTDTQYF.

In this sample, this clonotype turned up many times. The chain recombines TRBV7-2 with TRBJ2-1, with 8 bases that match TRBD2. This CDR3 spans 15 amino acids. The germline V gene encodes CDR1 SGHTA and CDR2 FQGNSA. After removal of 2 bases from V and 5 bases from J, the junction contained 5 bases not matched to a gene. The CDR3 spells CASSLSRGGNNEQFF. Written as DNA, the CDR3 is TGTGCCAGCAGCTTAAGCCGGGGGGGAAACAATGAGCAGTTCTTC.

The genes are TRBV5-5 and TRBJ2-7; 9 bases align to TRBD1. Germline values: CDR1 SGHKS, CDR2 YYEKEE (reference sequence). The CDR3 consists of 15 residues. V dropped 3 bases and J dropped 2; count of bases not matched to a gene: 6. The CDR3 nucleotides read TGTGCCAGCAGCTGGCCGGGACAGGGTACCTACGAGCAGTACTTC. Translating gives CASSWPGQGTYEQYF.

This clonotype was detected many times. The J gene is TRBJ2-2, the V gene TRBV23-1; D not certain. TRBV23-1 qualifies as an ORF whose function is uncertain. V was clipped by 0 bases and J by 2 bases, with 7 bases between them. The CDR3 runs 15 residues. The CDR3 nucleotides are TGCGCCAGCAGTCAATCATGTGGCAACACCGGGGAGCTGTTTTTT. It codes for CASSQSCGNTGELFF.

On this clonotype itself: A single base is all that separates this from a far larger clone, so a read error is likely. This chain joins TRBV6-4 and TRBJ2-1; D is possibly TRBD2 (6 bases). The CDR3 has 14 residues. Germline CDR1 is MRHNA and CDR2 is SNTAGT. CDR3 nucleotides: TGTACCATCAGTGAGGGACTGACGAACAATGAGCAGTTCTTC. Translating gives CTISEGLTNNEQFF.

The gene calls are TRBV5-3 and TRBJ2-1; a weak D match, TRBD2 (5 bases). TRBV5-3 is an ORF, and what it does is uncertain. The CDR3 totals 16 residues. Deletions cut 8 bases from V and 8 bases from J, with 26 bases between. DNA for the CDR3: TGTGCCAGCAGCGGCGCGCAAAATCCCCGTGGGCATGAGCAGTTCTTC. Its protein is CASSGAQNPRGHEQFF.

The chain combines TRBV12-3 or TRBV12-4 with TRBJ2-7; tentatively, D is TRBD1 or TRBD2 (5 bases each). The V gene lost 3 bases and the J gene lost 1 base, with 10 bases spanning the gap. This CDR3 contains 14 residues. Here the CDR3 DNA reads TGTGCCAGCAGTTTCTCCAGGGAGTCCTACGAGCAGTACTTC. It codes for CASSFSRESYEQYF.

The chain couples TRBV28 to TRBJ2-7, with no clear D. Germline V gene lookup returns CDR1 MDHEN and CDR2 SYDVKM. The V end was cut by 7 bases, the J end by 4 bases, with 17 bases between. The CDR3 loop spans 14 amino acids. DNA for the CDR3: TGTGCCAGCACCCACGGGTTCCCTTTGTACGAGCAGTACTTC. Its protein is CASTHGFPLYEQYF.

This chain links TRBV5-5 with TRBJ2-1; 13 nucleotides match TRBD2. After removal of 4 bases from V and 4 bases from J, the junction contained 2 bases not matched to a gene. The CDR3 is 15 residues long. Germline CDR1 reads SGHKS; CDR2 reads YYEKEE (reference sequence). CDR3 in amino acids: CASSGGLAGYNEQFF. The CDR3 DNA sequence: TGTGCCAGCAGCGGGGGACTAGCGGGATACAATGAGCAGTTCTTC.

This clonotype was seen at least ten times. This chain connects TRBV28 to TRBJ2-2; D is possibly TRBD1 (6 bases). CDR1 and CDR2 from the germline V gene are MDHEN and SYDVKM. Between the trimmed V and J ends, which lost 5 bases and 1 base, there was a span of 8 bases. This CDR3 comprises 14 residues. The CDR3 loop reads CASSEGQNTGELFF. The CDR3 DNA sequence: TGTGCCAGCAGTGAGGGACAGAACACCGGGGAGCTGTTTTTT.

The chain recombines TRBV29-1 with TRBJ1-1; no firm D call. Trimming took 5 bases from V and 1 from J, leaving 11 bases between them. The CDR3 consists of 13 residues. CDR1 and CDR2 from the germline V gene are SQVTM and ANQGSEA. In DNA form, the CDR3 reads TGCAGCGTTTTGAATCAGCGGAACACTGAAGCTTTCTTT. Its translation is CSVLNQRNTEAFF.

This clonotype was seen ten or more times. This chain joins TRBV5-4 and TRBJ2-3, with 11 bases identical to TRBD2. This CDR3 has 15 amino acids. Losses at the gene ends were 4 bases for V and 1 base for J; bases not matched to a gene: 2. Germline-derived CDR1 and CDR2 are SGHNT and YYREEE (reference sequence). CDR3 nucleotide sequence: TGTGCCAGCAGCGGGGGACTAGCGGGCACAGATACGCAGTATTTT. Amino acids: CASSGGLAGTDTQYF.

The table lists this clonotype with many counts. J is TRBJ2-3 and V is TRBV6-2 or TRBV6-3, with 15 bases matching TRBD2. The length of the CDR3 is 16 residues. V was clipped by 5 bases and J by 3 bases; unmatched bases: 3. CDR1 is MNHEY, CDR2 SVGEGT, per germline. This chain's CDR3 is CASSRTSGGGTDTQYF. The CDR3 DNA reads TGTGCCAGCAGTCGGACTAGCGGGGGGGGGACAGATACGCAGTATTTT.

The table lists this clonotype with many counts. V and J are TRBV12-3 or TRBV12-4 and TRBJ2-3; tentative D call: TRBD1 (6 bases). The CDR3 runs 11 residues. V was clipped by 10 bases and J by 10 bases, with 15 bases between them. CDR3 amino acids: CATQTGTAQYF. The CDR3 region has the DNA TGTGCCACCCAGACAGGTACAGCGCAGTATTTT.

Many counts were recorded for this clonotype. The chain combines TRBV7-3 with TRBJ1-2; TRBD1 matches at 9 bases. CDR1 is SGHTA and CDR2 is FQGTGA in the germline V gene. This CDR3 spans 13 amino acids. The V segment lost 4 bases and the J segment 8 bases; nucleotides outside the gene matches: 5. This CDR3 reads CASSSPTGGGYTF. The DNA for the CDR3 is TGTGCCAGCAGCTCGCCGACAGGGGGAGGCTACACCTTC. Supplemented by reference TRBV7-3 and TRBJ1-2, the full variable domain reads GAGVSQTPSNKVTEKGKYVELRCDPISGHTALYWYRQSLGQGPEFLIYFQGTGAADDSGLPNDRFFAVRPEGSVSTLKIQRTERGDSAVYLCASSSPTGGGYTFGSGTRLTVV.

This clonotype was detected many times. The CDR3 DNA sequence: TGCGCCAGCAAAGAGGGGACCTCTTACTACGAGCAGTACTTC. Protein sequence: CASKEGTSYYEQYF. J is TRBJ2-7 and V is TRBV10-2; D is perhaps TRBD1 or TRBD2 (5 bases each). This CDR3 has 14 amino acids. Germline CDR1 reads WSHSY; CDR2 reads SAAADI. V shed 7 bases and J shed 3 bases, with 16 bases lying between them.

On this clonotype itself: It differs at one base from a far larger clone, so likely a read error. J is TRBJ2-6 and V is TRBV6-2 or TRBV6-3, with D possibly TRBD2 on 6 matching bases. CDR3 length: 14 residues. The germline gives CDR1 MNHEY, CDR2 SVGEGT. For the CDR3, the DNA is TGTGCCAGCAGGCGGGAAGCTGGGTCCAACGTCCTGACTTTC. Translation gives CASRREAGSNVLTF.

This clonotype was picked up many times. The chain has TRBV12-3 or TRBV12-4 and TRBJ2-7; D gene ambiguous. V was pared by 8 bases and J by 7 bases, with 9 bases between. The CDR3 is made up of 10 amino acids. CDR3 protein: CASSGGEQYF. CDR3 nucleotides: TGTGCCAGCTCAGGTGGGGAGCAGTACTTC.

The sample holds many counts of this clonotype. The CDR3 is CASNFRKNTEAFF. The CDR3 DNA reads TGTGCCAGCAACTTCCGTAAGAACACTGAAGCTTTCTTT. This rearrangement joins TRBV12-3 or TRBV12-4 to TRBJ1-1; D gene ambiguous. The V end was cut by 7 bases, the J end by 1 base, with 10 bases between. The CDR3 is made up of 13 amino acids.